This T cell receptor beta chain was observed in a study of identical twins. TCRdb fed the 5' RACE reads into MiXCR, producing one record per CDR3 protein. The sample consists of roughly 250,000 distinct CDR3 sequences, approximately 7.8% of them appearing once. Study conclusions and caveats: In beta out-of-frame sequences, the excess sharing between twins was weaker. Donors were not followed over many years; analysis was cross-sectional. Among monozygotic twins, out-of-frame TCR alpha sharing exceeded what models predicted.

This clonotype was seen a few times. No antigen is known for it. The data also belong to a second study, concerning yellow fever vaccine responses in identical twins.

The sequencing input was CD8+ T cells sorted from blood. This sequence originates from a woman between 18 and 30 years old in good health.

This CDR3 is CATSEEAGANEQFF. In nucleotides, the CDR3 is TGTGCCACCAGTGAAGAAGCGGGAGCCAATGAGCAGTTCTTC. The rearrangement joins TRBV24-1 to TRBJ2-1, with TRBD2 matching 8 bases. The CDR3 has 14 amino acids. Germline V lookup: CDR1 KGHDR, CDR2 SFDVKD. V lost 4 bases to trimming and J lost 6 bases; unmatched junction nucleotides: 4.